This passage covers 27 T cell receptor beta chains from one sample sequenced in a study of regulatory T cells in long-lasting Graves disease listed by TCRdb under 2021. According to the study, the label for this sample's time point signals: newly diagnosed GD, antithyroid drugs for less than 3 months. For both TCR sequencing and RNA sequencing, RNA was extracted from PBMCs using TRIzol. The library was generated by multiplex PCR. For sequencing, an Illumina HiSeq 4000 was employed. iRepertoire HTBI primers and Arm-PCR amplification of CDR3 regions were used to construct TCR beta libraries. The public reads were quality trimmed at Q25 with fastp and then assembled into clones with MiXCR by TCRdb, keeping productive beta chains. Each CDR3 protein appears once, grouped with its most common genes and DNA. In all, the sample holds approximately 390,000 distinct CDR3 sequences, and around 15% of those were seen once. 20% of the sample lies in the top ten.

The same specimen was also included in a second study, on T cells in Graves' hyperthyroidism and ophthalmopathy.

The sample consisted of peripheral blood mononuclear cells (PBMCs), taken at new diagnosis, from a patient treated with antithyroid drugs. The receptors stem from a woman aged 18-29 years with Graves disease. Donor details come from another sample of the same person, matched by shared clones.

The chain couples TRBV6-1 to TRBJ2-6; weak D call: TRBD1 (5 bases). This CDR3 spans 16 amino acids. Deletions cut 8 bases from V and 1 base from J, with 15 bases between. CDR1 is MNHNS and CDR2 is SASEGT in the germline V gene. The DNA of the CDR3 is TGTGCCAGCGGAAAGGGGTTTGGATCTGGGGCCAACGTCCTGACTTTC. Translated, it gives CASGKGFGSGANVLTF.

Only a few counts were recorded for this clonotype. The chain recombines TRBV7-8 with TRBJ1-2; no firm D call. CDR1 is SGHVS, CDR2 FQNEAQ, per germline. This CDR3 is 16 amino acids long. Trimming removed 1 base from V and 3 bases from J, with 15 bases in between. CDR3 sequence reads: CASSLETAEAHYGYTF. CDR3 in DNA: TGTGCCAGCAGCTTAGAAACCGCGGAGGCCCACTATGGCTACACCTTC. The full variable domain, with the rest looked up from reference TRBV7-8 and TRBJ1-2, is GAGVSQSPRYKVAKRGQDVALRCDPISGHVSLFWYQQALGQGPEFLTYFQNEAQLDKSGLPSDRFFAERPEGSVSTLKIQRTQQEDSAVYLCASSLETAEAHYGYTFGSGTRLTVV.

The DNA for the CDR3 is TGTGCCACCAGCAGAGATGGTGGGCGGGAGGGCACAGATACGCAGTATTTT. This sequence encodes CATSRDGGREGTDTQYF. The V and J genes are TRBV15 and TRBJ2-3, with 8 positions matching TRBD2. J lost 1 base, V lost 0 bases, and 6 bases had no gene match. CDR1 and CDR2 (germline): LNHNV, YYDKDF (reference sequence). The CDR3 runs 17 residues.

This clonotype showed up many times. The CDR3 DNA follows: TGTGCCAGCATACTGGGTAACGGCTACACTGAAGCTTTCTTT. Amino acids: CASILGNGYTEAFF. The rearrangement joins TRBV6-1 to TRBJ1-1, with D unresolved. The CDR3 totals 14 residues. Germline V CDR1 and CDR2: MNHNS, SASEGT. Trimming cost V 7 bases and J 3 bases, with 15 bases left between them.

The table lists this clonotype with many counts. This chain uses TRBV6-1 with TRBJ2-1, with 7 nucleotides matching TRBD1. CDR1 is MNHNS and CDR2 is SASEGT in the germline V gene. V gave up 7 bases and J gave up 8 bases; unmatched junction bases: 8. The CDR3 has 13 amino acids. This CDR3 reads CASTRGSFDEQFF. CDR3 sequence (DNA): TGTGCCAGCACCAGGGGGAGTTTCGATGAGCAGTTCTTC.

This clonotype has ten or more counts. The rearrangement links TRBV3-1 to TRBJ1-5; tentative D call: TRBD1 (6 bases). Trimming removed 0 bases at V and 2 bases at J, with 8 bases between. The CDR3 consists of 15 residues. CDR1 is LGHDT, CDR2 YNNKEL, per germline (reference sequence). This CDR3 is CASSQDAGGNQPQHF. The CDR3 nucleotides are TGTGCCAGCAGCCAAGATGCAGGGGGCAATCAGCCCCAGCATTTT.

This clonotype was observed at least ten times. The rearrangement uses TRBV28 and TRBJ2-3; TRBD1 or TRBD2 may be the D gene (6 bases each). In germline, CDR1 is MDHEN, CDR2 SYDVKM. Trimming took 6 bases from V and 4 from J, leaving 20 bases between them. The CDR3 extends over 16 amino acids. The CDR3 loop is CASSRGWGAPSDTQYF. The CDR3 coding sequence is TGTGCCAGCAGCCGTGGTTGGGGGGCGCCGTCAGATACGCAGTATTTT.

This clonotype was observed many times. The chain has TRBV3-1 and TRBJ1-1, with D uncertain. Deletions cut 8 bases from V and 0 bases from J, with 16 bases between. The CDR3 totals 15 residues. Per germline, CDR1 LGHDT and CDR2 YNNKEL (reference sequence). The CDR3 reads CASRGGRALNTEAFF. DNA for the CDR3: TGTGCCAGCCGAGGAGGCCGGGCCCTGAACACTGAAGCTTTCTTT.

Concerning this clonotype itself: It may be a read error: a sequence one base away is much more abundant. This chain links TRBV6-1 with TRBJ1-1; possibly TRBD1 for D (5 bases). CDR1 is MNHNS, CDR2 SASEGT, per germline. CDR3 length equals 13 residues. CDR3 DNA sequence: TGTGTCAGCACTTGGGGGGAGGGCACTGAAGCTTTCTTT. Protein sequence: CVSTWGEGTEAFF.

This chain uses TRBV4-1 with TRBJ2-1; 7 bases line up with TRBD1. CDR3 size: 16 residues. Looked up from germline, CDR1 is MGHRA and CDR2 is YSYEKL. J was trimmed by 2 bases and V by 0 bases; bases with no gene match: 4. CDR3 DNA: TGCGCCAGCAGCCAAGATTTCGACAGGGCCTACAATGAGCAGTTCTTC. Its translation is CASSQDFDRAYNEQFF.

At least ten counts were recorded for this clonotype. V and J are TRBV24-1 and TRBJ1-1, with unresolved D. Germline V gene data show CDR1 as KGHDR and CDR2 as SFDVKD. V lost 8 bases, J lost 1 base, and 10 bases lay in between. CDR3 size: 13 residues. CDR3 DNA sequence: TGTGCCACCACTTTTGCGGCGAACACTGAAGCTTTCTTT. Protein product: CATTFAANTEAFF.

This clonotype appeared many times. The J gene is TRBJ2-1, the V gene TRBV2; D could derive from TRBD1 or TRBD2 (5 bases each). The CDR3 is made up of 16 amino acids. The V gene's germline CDR1 is SNHLY and CDR2 FYNNEI. The V end lost 8 bases, the J end lost 9 bases, and 26 bases lay between the germline ends. CDR3: CASDLSGLVGSIEQFF. The CDR3 DNA reads as TGTGCCAGCGATTTATCGGGGCTAGTGGGCTCTATTGAGCAGTTCTTC. The full variable domain, with the rest looked up from reference TRBV2 and TRBJ2-1, is EPEVTQTPSHQVTQMGQEVILRCVPISNHLYFYWYRQILGQKVEFLVSFYNNEISEKSEIFDDQFSVERPDGSNFTLKIRSTKLEDSAMYFCASDLSGLVGSIEQFFGPGTRLTVL.

V and J are TRBV19 and TRBJ2-3, with D tentatively TRBD2 (6 bases). The ends were cut back, 4 bases at V and 2 bases at J, with 10 bases in the middle. The CDR3 runs 14 residues. CDR1 and CDR2 (germline): LNHDA, SQIVND (reference sequence). The CDR3 protein is CASSSSGHTDTQYF. The CDR3 DNA reads TGTGCCAGTAGTAGTAGCGGACACACAGATACGCAGTATTTT.

This clonotype was detected ten times or more. The CDR3 loop reads CASSLFSTDTQYF. Written as DNA, the CDR3 is TGTGCCAGCAGTCTTTTTAGCACAGATACGCAGTATTTT. This rearrangement joins TRBV11-2 to TRBJ2-3; D call uncertain. Trimming shortened V by 6 bases and J by 0 bases, and 7 bases separated the two germline ends. Germline V lookup: CDR1 SGHAT, CDR2 FQNNGV. The CDR3 is 13 residues long.

Notes on this clonotype: A far bigger clonotype differs at one base, so this is likely a read error. V and J are TRBV11-3 and TRBJ2-5; 7 nucleotides match TRBD1. The CDR3 length is 15 residues. Germline CDR1 SGHNT, CDR2 YENEEA. CDR3: CAGSSQGGLQETQYF. The CDR3 DNA reads as TGTGCCGGCAGCTCGCAAGGGGGCCTCCAAGAGACCCAGTACTTC.

V is TRBV10-3 and J is TRBJ2-1, with 10 positions matching TRBD1. V lost 10 bases to trimming and J lost 8 bases; unmatched junction nucleotides: 8. Per germline, CDR1 ENHRY and CDR2 SYGVKD. The CDR3 loop spans 13 amino acids. CDR3 DNA: TGTGCCAACGCCGGGACAGGGGTTGATGAGCAGTTCTTC. Translated, it gives CANAGTGVDEQFF.

The table lists this clonotype with a few counts. The gene calls are TRBV20-1 and TRBJ2-7, with D maybe TRBD1 (7 bases). The CDR3 runs to 17 residues. The germline V and J ends were trimmed by 1 base and 2 bases, with 21 bases remaining between them. Germline loops: CDR1 DFQATT, CDR2 SNEGSKA (reference sequence). Written as DNA, the CDR3 is TGCAGTGCTAGAGCCCTCATGCCGGGGGACAGCGCCTACGAGCAGTACTTC. Protein sequence: CSARALMPGDSAYEQYF.

Remarks on this clonotype: Possible read error: a much larger clone is one base away. The chain uses TRBV2 and TRBJ2-3, with D maybe TRBD2 (6 bases). Trimming removed 4 bases at V and 5 bases at J, with 16 bases between. The CDR3 has 15 residues. Looked up from germline, CDR1 is SNHLY and CDR2 is FYNNEI. CDR3 protein: CASSGRGYSVDTQYF. Here the CDR3 DNA reads TGTGCCAGCAGTGGACGGGGGTACAGCGTAGATACGCAGTATTTT.

Ten or more counts support this clonotype. The CDR3 coding sequence is TGTGCCACCAGTGATAGGGAGCGAGGACTCGCCTACAATGAGCAGTTCTTC. This sequence encodes CATSDRERGLAYNEQFF. The gene calls are TRBV24-1 and TRBJ2-1; D is possibly TRBD2 (5 bases). V lost 3 bases and J 2 bases, leaving 16 bases between the germline ends. This CDR3 region has 17 residues. In germline, CDR1 is KGHDR, CDR2 SFDVKD.

Many counts were recorded for this clonotype. J is TRBJ2-3 and V is TRBV6-5, with TRBD1 as a possible D gene (5 bases). The CDR3 is 15 amino acids. With 0 bases removed from V and 4 bases from J, the gap between germline ends came to 11 bases. CDR1 and CDR2 from the germline V gene are MNHEY and SVGAGI. This chain's CDR3 is CASSYSPTGSDTQYF. As DNA, the CDR3 is TGTGCCAGCAGTTACTCACCCACAGGCTCAGATACGCAGTATTTT.

The sample holds a few counts of this clonotype. The chain links TRBV5-1 to TRBJ2-2, with TRBD1 as a possible D gene (6 bases). This CDR3 region has 14 residues. The V gene lost 0 bases and the J gene lost 6 bases, with 9 bases spanning the gap. Germline V CDR1 and CDR2: SGHRS, YFSETQ. CDR3 coding DNA: TGCGCCAGCAGCTTGGATGGGGGCCCCGGGGAGCTGTTTTTT. This translates into CASSLDGGPGELFF.

The chain uses TRBV7-9 and TRBJ1-1, with a possible D match to TRBD1 (5 bases). V lost 3 bases and J lost 4, with 9 bases in between. The germline V gene has CDR1 SEHNR and CDR2 FQNEAQ (reference sequence). The CDR3 loop spans 13 amino acids. The DNA of the CDR3 is TGTGCCAGCAGCTTTTTCACAGGCACTGAAGCTTTCTTT. This sequence encodes CASSFFTGTEAFF.

In this sample, this clonotype turned up a few times. The V and J genes are TRBV4-1 and TRBJ1-5, with D perhaps matching TRBD1 (5 bases). V lost 3 bases, J lost 1 base, and 10 bases lay in between. The CDR3 runs 15 residues. Germline assignment: CDR1 MGHRA and CDR2 YSYEKL. Here the CDR3 reads CASSQGGRSNQPQHF. The CDR3 DNA reads TGCGCCAGCAGCCAGGGGGGAAGGAGCAATCAGCCCCAGCATTTT.

Many counts were recorded for this clonotype. The V call is TRBV2, the J call TRBJ2-7; D is possibly TRBD1 or TRBD2 (5 bases each). The CDR3 has 14 residues. CDR1 is SNHLY, CDR2 FYNNEI, per germline. The germline V and J ends were trimmed by 3 bases and 9 bases, with 18 bases remaining between them. The CDR3 DNA follows: TGTGCCAGCAGTGAGAGGGGCCACGTTATGGGGCAGTACTTC. Translated: CASSERGHVMGQYF.

This clonotype was picked up many times. The chain recombines TRBV30 with TRBJ1-1, with 9 bases aligning to TRBD1. Germline V gene sequence: CDR1 GTSNPN, CDR2 SVGIG (reference sequence). The length of the CDR3 is 14 residues. The V and J ends lost 0 bases and 5 bases, in that order; junction bases with no gene match: 4. As DNA, the CDR3 is TGTGCCTGGAGTGTGGGGACAGGGCGGACTGAAGCTTTCTTT. It is translated as CAWSVGTGRTEAFF.

This clonotype was seen ten or more times. V and J are TRBV12-3 or TRBV12-4 and TRBJ1-6, with 8 positions matching TRBD1. The CDR3 totals 18 residues. The junction had 14 bases not matched to a gene; V was cut back by 3 bases and J by 7 bases. The CDR3 sequence: CASSFGQGALHTNSPLHF. CDR3 DNA sequence: TGTGCCAGCAGTTTCGGGCAGGGGGCGTTGCATACGAATTCACCCCTCCACTTT.

This clonotype was seen repeatedly, ten times or more. The rearrangement joins TRBV12-3 or TRBV12-4 to TRBJ1-1, with D possibly TRBD1 on 6 matching bases. Trimming shortened V by 6 bases and J by 2 bases, and 13 bases separated the two germline ends. This CDR3 has 14 residues. The CDR3 DNA sequence: TGTGCCAGCAGGGCGGACAGTCTAAACACTGAAGCTTTCTTT. Translated, it gives CASRADSLNTEAFF.